This T cell receptor beta chain was recorded in a study of identical twins. TCRdb passed the 5' RACE reads through MiXCR, listing each CDR3 protein once. Counted here are some 320,000 distinct CDR3 sequences, roughly an eighth occurring once; the ten biggest clones make up 7.2%. Germline CDR1 is SGHDN and CDR2 is FVKESK. V was shortened by 2 bases and J by 0 bases, with 15 bases between the two germline ends. This CDR3 has 17 residues. This clonotype was seen only a few times. With no exceptions, donors were healthy Caucasians. The same data also went into a second study, on yellow fever vaccine responses in identical twins.

This clonotype was obtained from a young woman in good health. The V and J genes are TRBV14 and TRBJ2-3; the D call may be TRBD1 or TRBD2 (5 bases each). The sample taken for sequencing was CD8+ T cells sorted from blood. CDR3 sequence reads: CASSQWDGLVSTDTQYF. CDR3 coding DNA: TGTGCCAGCAGCCAATGGGACGGACTGGTCAGCACAGATACGCAGTATTTT.